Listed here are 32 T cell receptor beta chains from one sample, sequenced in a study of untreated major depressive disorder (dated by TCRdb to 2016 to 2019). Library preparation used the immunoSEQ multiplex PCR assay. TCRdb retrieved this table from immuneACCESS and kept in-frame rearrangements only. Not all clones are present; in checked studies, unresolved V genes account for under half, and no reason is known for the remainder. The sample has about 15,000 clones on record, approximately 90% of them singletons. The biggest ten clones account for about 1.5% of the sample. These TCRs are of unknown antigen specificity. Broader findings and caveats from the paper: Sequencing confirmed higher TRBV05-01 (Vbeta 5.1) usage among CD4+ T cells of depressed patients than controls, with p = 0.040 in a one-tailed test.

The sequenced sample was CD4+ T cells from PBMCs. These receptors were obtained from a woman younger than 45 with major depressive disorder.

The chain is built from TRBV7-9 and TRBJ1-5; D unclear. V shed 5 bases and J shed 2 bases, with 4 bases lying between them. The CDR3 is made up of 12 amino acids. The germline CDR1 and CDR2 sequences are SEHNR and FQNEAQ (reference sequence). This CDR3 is CASSERNQPQHF. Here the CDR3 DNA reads TGTGCCAGCAGCGAACGCAATCAGCCCCAGCATTTT. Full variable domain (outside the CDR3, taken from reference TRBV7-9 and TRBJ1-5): DTGVSQNPRHKITKRGQNVTFRCDPISEHNRLYWYRQTLGQGPEFLTYFQNEAQLEKSRLLSDRFSAERPKGSFSTLEIQRTEQGDSAMYLCASSERNQPQHFGDGTRLSIL.

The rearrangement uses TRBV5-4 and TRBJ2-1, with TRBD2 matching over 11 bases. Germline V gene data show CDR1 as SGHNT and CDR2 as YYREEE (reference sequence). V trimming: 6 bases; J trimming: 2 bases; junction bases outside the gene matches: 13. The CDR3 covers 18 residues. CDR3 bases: TGTGCCAGCAACCTAGGACTAGCGGGTTCCTCCACCTACAATGAGCAGTTCTTC. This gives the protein CASNLGLAGSSTYNEQFF.

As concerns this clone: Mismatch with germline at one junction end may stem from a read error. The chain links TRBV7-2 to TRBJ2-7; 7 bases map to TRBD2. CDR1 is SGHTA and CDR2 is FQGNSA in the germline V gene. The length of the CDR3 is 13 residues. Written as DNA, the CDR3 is TGTGCCAGCAACTTACGGGGGGCCTACGAGCAGTACTTC. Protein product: CASNLRGAYEQYF.

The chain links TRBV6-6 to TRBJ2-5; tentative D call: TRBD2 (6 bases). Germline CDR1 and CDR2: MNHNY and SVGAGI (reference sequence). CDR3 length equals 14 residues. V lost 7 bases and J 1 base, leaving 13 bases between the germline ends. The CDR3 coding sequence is TGTGCCAGCACTTCGCGGAGGGCCCAAGAGACCCAGTACTTC. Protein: CASTSRRAQETQYF.

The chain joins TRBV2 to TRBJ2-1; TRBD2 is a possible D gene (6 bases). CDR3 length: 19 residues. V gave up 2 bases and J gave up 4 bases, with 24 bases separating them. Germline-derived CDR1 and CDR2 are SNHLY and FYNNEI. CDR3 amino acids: CASSEFPRLRRGRYNEQFF. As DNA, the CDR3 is TGTGCCAGCAGTGAATTCCCACGCCTACGACGGGGGAGGTACAATGAGCAGTTCTTC.

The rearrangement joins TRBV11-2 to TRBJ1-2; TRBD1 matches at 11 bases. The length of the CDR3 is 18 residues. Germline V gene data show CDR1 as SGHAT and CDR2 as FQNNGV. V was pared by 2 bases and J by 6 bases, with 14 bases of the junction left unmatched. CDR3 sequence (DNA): TGTGCCAGCAGCTTAACTGTATCTCGGACAGGGGGCGATGATGGCTACACCTTC. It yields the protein CASSLTVSRTGGDDGYTF.

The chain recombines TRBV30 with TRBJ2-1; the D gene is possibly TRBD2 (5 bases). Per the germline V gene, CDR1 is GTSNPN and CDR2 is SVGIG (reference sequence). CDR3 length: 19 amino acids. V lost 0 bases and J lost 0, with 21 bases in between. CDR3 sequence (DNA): TGTGCCTGGAGTGTACGTCGGAGCGGCCCCCCTAGCTCCTACAATGAGCAGTTCTTC. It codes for CAWSVRRSGPPSSYNEQFF.

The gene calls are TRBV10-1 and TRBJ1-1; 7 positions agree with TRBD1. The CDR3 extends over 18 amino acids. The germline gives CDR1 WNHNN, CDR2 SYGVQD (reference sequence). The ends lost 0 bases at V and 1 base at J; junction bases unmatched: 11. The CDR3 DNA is TGCGCCAGCAGTGAGTCGGGAGGGGGCGGAGAGGGGAACACTGAAGCTTTCTTT. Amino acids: CASSESGGGGEGNTEAFF.

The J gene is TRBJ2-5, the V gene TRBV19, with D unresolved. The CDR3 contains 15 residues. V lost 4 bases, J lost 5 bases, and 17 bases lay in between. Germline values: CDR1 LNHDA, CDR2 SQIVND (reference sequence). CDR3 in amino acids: CASSSLASLRETQYF. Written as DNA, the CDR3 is TGTGCCAGTAGTAGCTTGGCTAGTCTTCGGGAGACCCAGTACTTC.

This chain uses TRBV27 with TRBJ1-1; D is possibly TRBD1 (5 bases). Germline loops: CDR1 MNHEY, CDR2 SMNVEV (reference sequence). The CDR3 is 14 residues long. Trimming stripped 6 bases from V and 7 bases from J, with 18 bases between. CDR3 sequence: CASSLEGGVGEAFF. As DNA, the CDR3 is TGTGCCAGCAGCCTCGAGGGAGGGGTTGGTGAAGCTTTCTTT.

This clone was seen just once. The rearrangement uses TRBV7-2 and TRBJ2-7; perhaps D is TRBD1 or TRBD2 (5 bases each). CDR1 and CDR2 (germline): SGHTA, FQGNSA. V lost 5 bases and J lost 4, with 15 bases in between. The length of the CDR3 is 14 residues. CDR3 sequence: CASSDIGTTYEQYF. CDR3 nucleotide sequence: TGTGCCAGCAGCGATATCGGGACCACTTACGAGCAGTACTTC. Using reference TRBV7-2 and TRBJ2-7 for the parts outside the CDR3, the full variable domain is GAGVSQSPSNKVTEKGKDVELRCDPISGHTALYWYRQSLGQGLEFLIYFQGNSAPDKSGLPSDRFSAERTGGSVSTLTIQRTQQEDSAVYLCASSDIGTTYEQYFGPGTRLTVT.

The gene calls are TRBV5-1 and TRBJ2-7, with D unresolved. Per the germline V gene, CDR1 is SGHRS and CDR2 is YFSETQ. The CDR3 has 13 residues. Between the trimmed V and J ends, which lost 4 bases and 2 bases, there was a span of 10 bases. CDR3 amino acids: CASSVTDTYEQYF. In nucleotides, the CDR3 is TGCGCCAGCAGCGTGACCGATACCTACGAGCAGTACTTC.

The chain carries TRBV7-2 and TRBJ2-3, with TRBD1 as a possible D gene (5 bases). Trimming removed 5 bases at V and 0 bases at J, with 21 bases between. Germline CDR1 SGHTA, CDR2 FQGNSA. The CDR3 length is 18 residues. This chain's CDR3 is CASSPGTGKRKSTDTQYF. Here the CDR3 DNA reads TGTGCCAGCAGCCCTGGAACAGGCAAGAGGAAGAGCACAGATACGCAGTATTTT.

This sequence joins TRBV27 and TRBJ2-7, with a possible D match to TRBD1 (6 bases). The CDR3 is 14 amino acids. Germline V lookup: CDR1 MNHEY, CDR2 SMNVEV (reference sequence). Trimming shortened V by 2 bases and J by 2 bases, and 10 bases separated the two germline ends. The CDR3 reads CASSLSTGTYEQYF. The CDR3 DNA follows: TGTGCCAGCAGTTTAAGCACAGGGACCTACGAGCAGTACTTC.

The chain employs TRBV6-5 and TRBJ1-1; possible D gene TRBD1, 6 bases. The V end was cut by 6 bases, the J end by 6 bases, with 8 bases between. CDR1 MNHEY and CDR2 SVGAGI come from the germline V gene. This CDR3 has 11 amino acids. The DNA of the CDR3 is TGTGCCAGCAGCCAGGGGTCTGAAGCTTTCTTT. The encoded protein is CASSQGSEAFF.

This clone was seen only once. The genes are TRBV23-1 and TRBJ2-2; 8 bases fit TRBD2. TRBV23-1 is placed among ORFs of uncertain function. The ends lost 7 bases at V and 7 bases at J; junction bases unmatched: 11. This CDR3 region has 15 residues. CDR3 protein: CASTRSGKRSGELFF. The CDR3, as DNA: TGCGCCAGCACCCGTAGCGGGAAAAGGAGCGGGGAGCTGTTTTTT.

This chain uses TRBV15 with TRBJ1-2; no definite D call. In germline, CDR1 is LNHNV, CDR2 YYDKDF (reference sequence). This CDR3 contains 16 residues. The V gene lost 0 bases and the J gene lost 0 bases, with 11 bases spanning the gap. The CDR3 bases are TGTGCCACCAGCAGAGATATCCAGAGAGCTAACTATGGCTACACCTTC. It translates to CATSRDIQRANYGYTF.

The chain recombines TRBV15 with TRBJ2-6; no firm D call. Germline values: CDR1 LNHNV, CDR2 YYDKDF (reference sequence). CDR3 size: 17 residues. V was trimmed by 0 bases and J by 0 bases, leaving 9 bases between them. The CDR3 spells CATSRDNSRSGANVLTF. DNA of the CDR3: TGTGCCACCAGCAGAGATAACAGCCGCTCTGGGGCCAACGTCCTGACTTTC.

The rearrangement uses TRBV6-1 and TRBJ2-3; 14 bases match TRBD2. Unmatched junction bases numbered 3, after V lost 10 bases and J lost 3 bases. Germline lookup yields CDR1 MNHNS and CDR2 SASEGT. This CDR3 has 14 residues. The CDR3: CATWTSGRTDTQYF. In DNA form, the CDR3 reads TGTGCCACCTGGACTAGCGGGAGGACAGATACGCAGTATTTT.

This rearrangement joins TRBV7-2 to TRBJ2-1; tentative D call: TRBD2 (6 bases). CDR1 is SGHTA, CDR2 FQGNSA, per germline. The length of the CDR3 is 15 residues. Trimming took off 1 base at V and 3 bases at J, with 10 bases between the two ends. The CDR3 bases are TGTGCCAGCAGCTTAGATTTAGCGGTCTACAATGAGCAGTTCTTC. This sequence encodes CASSLDLAVYNEQFF.

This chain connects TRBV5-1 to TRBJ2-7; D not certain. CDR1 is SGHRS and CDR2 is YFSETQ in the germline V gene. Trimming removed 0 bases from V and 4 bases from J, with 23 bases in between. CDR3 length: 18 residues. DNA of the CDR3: TGCGCCAGCAGCTTGGAACACCCCGTGGGTGTTTCCTTTTACGAGCAGTACTTC. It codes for CASSLEHPVGVSFYEQYF. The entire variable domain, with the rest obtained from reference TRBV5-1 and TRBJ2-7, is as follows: KAGVTQTPRYLIKTRGQQVTLSCSPISGHRSVSWYQQTPGQGLQFLFEYFSETQRNKGNFPGRFSGRQFSNSRSEMNVSTLELGDSALYLCASSLEHPVGVSFYEQYFGPGTRLTVT.

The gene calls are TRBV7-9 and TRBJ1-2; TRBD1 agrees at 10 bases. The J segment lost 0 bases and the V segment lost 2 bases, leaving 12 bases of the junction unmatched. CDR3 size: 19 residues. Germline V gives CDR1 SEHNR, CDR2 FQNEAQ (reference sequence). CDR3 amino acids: CASSLSRDRGGGANYGYTF. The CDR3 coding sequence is TGTGCCAGCAGCTTATCCAGGGACAGGGGTGGAGGGGCTAACTATGGCTACACCTTC. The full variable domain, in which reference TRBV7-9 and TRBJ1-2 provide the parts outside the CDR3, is DTGVSQNPRHKITKRGQNVTFRCDPISEHNRLYWYRQTLGQGPEFLTYFQNEAQLEKSRLLSDRFSAERPKGSFSTLEIQRTEQGDSAMYLCASSLSRDRGGGANYGYTFGSGTRLTVV.

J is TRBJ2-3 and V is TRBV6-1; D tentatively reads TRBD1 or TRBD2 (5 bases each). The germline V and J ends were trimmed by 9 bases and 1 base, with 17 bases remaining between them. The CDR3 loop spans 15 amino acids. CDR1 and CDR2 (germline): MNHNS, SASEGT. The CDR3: CASLREGQGTDTQYF. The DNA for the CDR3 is TGTGCCAGTCTTCGTGAGGGGCAGGGCACAGATACGCAGTATTTT.

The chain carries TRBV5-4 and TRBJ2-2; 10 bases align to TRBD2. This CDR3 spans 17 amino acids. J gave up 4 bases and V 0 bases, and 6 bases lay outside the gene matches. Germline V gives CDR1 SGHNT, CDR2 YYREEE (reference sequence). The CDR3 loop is CASSLASSGSFTGELFF. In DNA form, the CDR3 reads TGTGCCAGCAGCTTGGCTTCTAGCGGGAGTTTCACCGGGGAGCTGTTTTTT.

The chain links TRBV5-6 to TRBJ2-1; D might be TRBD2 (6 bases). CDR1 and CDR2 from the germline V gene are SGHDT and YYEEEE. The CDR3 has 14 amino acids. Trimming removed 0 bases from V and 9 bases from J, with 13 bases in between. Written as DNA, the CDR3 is TGTGCCAGCAGCTTGGGGCACTCCGGGGGTGAGCAGTTCTTC. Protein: CASSLGHSGGEQFF. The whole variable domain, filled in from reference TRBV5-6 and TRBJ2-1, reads DAGVTQSPTHLIKTRGQQVTLRCSPKSGHDTVSWYQQALGQGPQFIFQYYEEEERQRGNFPDRFSGHQFPNYSSELNVNALLLGDSALYLCASSLGHSGGEQFFGPGTRLTVL.

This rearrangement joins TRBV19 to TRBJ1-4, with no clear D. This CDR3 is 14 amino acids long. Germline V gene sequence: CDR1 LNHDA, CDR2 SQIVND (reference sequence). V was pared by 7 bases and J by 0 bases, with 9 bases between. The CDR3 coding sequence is TGTGCCAGTAATCTGGGCACAACTAATGAAAAACTGTTTTTT. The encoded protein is CASNLGTTNEKLFF.

CDR3 sequence reads: CASRLGDTNTGELFF. CDR3 coding DNA: TGTGCCAGCAGGCTAGGGGACACTAACACCGGGGAGCTGTTTTTT. The V gene is TRBV7-8, the J gene TRBJ2-2; possible D gene TRBD1, 6 bases. This CDR3 is built from 15 residues. Trimming shortened V by 6 bases and J by 2 bases, and 13 bases separated the two germline ends. Germline CDR1 SGHVS, CDR2 FQNEAQ.

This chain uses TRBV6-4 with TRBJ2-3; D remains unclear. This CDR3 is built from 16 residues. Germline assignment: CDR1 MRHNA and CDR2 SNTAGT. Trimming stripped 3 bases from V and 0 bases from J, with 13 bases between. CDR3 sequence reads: CASSERPSSSTDTQYF. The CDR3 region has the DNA TGTGCCAGCAGTGAACGGCCTTCTTCTAGCACAGATACGCAGTATTTT.

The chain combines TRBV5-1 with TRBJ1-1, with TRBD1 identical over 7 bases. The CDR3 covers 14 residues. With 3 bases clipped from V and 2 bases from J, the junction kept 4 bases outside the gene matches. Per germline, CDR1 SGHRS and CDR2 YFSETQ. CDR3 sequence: CASSSGQINTEAFF. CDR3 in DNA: TGCGCCAGCAGCTCGGGACAGATAAACACTGAAGCTTTCTTT.

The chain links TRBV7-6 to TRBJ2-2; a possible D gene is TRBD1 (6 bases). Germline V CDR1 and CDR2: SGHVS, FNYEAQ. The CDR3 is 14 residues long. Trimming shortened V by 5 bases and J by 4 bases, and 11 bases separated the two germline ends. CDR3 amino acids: CASSNQQGTGELFF. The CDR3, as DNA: TGTGCCAGCAGCAACCAACAGGGCACCGGGGAGCTGTTTTTT.

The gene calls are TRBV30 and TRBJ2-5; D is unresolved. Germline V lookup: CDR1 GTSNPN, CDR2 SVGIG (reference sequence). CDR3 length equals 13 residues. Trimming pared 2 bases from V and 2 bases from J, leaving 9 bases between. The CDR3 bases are TGTGCCTGGAGTTTCGGTCTGCAAGAGACCCAGTACTTC. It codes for CAWSFGLQETQYF.

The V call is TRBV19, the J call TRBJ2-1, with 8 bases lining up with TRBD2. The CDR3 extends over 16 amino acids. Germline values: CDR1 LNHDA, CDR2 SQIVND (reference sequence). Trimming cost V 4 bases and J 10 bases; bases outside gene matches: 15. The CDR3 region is CASSSQSGSRVGEQFF. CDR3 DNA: TGTGCCAGTAGTAGCCAGAGCGGGAGCCGGGTGGGAGAGCAGTTCTTC. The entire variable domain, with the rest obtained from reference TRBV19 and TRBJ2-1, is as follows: DGGITQSPKYLFRKEGQNVTLSCEQNLNHDAMYWYRQDPGQGLRLIYYSQIVNDFQKGDIAEGYSVSREKKESFPLTVTSAQKNPTAFYLCASSSQSGSRVGEQFFGPGTRLTVL.